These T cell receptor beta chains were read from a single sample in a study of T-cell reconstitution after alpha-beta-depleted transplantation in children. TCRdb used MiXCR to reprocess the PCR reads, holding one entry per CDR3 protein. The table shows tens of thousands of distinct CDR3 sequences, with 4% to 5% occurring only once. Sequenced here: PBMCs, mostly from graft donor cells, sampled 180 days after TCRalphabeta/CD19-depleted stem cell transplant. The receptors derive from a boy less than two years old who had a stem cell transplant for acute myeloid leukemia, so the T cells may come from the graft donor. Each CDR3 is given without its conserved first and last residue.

CDR3: ASTILADTQY
V: TRBV12-3/TRBV12-4

CDR3: ASSSKRAGQETQY
V: TRBV5-1

CDR3: ASSPRDSLYNEQF
V: TRBV12-3/TRBV12-4

CDR3: ASSQAYRGSYGSGANVLT
V: TRBV4-3

CDR3: SARVPGTGPQPQH
V: TRBV20-1

CDR3: ASSTGGASGELF
V: TRBV5-1

CDR3: AISESTPGVETQY
V: TRBV10-3

CDR3: ASSLTGSGDTQY
V: TRBV11-2

CDR3: ASSQGGEKGQPQH
V: TRBV4-3

CDR3: ASSQLITSTQGYT
V: TRBV4-1

CDR3: ASTSPFDREGTQY
V: TRBV7-2

CDR3: ASSQDRGHPNEKLF
V: TRBV4-1

CDR3: ASSPRDRGNGELF
V: TRBV6-5

CDR3: ASSQEGTGIHPQH
V: TRBV4-3

CDR3: ASSLALREQF
V: TRBV5-6

CDR3: ASSSDGAGEQF
V: TRBV7-6

CDR3: ASSYSTGTQY
V: TRBV6-5

CDR3: ASSARDRGWGNQPQH
V: TRBV7-8

CDR3: SVEGLGGWADTQY
V: TRBV29-1

CDR3: ASSSGGWRDTQY
V: TRBV4-3

CDR3: ATSSASGGANTGELF
V: TRBV15

CDR3: AWSVGFGAEQY
V: TRBV30

CDR3: ASSSENGYTEAF
V: TRBV4-3

CDR3: ASSESGAYNSPLH
V: TRBV25-1

CDR3: ASSHRGQTGELF
V: TRBV6-5

CDR3: ASSKGTFATNEKLF
V: TRBV6-1

CDR3: ASSQDGKGGDDQPQH
V: TRBV3-1

CDR3: ASSSWTANYGYT
V: TRBV7-9

CDR3: ASRLAGDSNQPQH
V: TRBV28